This is a list of T cell receptor beta chains from one sample in a study of shared clonotypes between healthy human individuals. Profiling relied on immunoSEQ multiplex PCR, and the TCRdb table lists in-frame clones only, not all of them. The sample records some 2,100,000 clones, approximately 95% being singletons. Sequencing was performed on naive CD4+ T cells sorted from blood. These receptors originate from a man younger than 30 in good health. The CDR3 runs from the conserved cysteine through the conserved F or W. The D gene is left open where the match is weak. Size values are once, few and many counts, or a class for expanded clones, and some rows have none.

CDR3 DNA: TGTGCCAGCAGTTTCGGGGAAGCTTTCTTT
CDR3 protein: CASSFGEAFF
clone size: once
J gene: TRBJ1-1
D gene: NA
V gene: TRBV6-6

CDR3 DNA: TGTGCCAGCAGCCTTAGCTACAGGGCCCAAGAGACCCAGTACTTC
CDR3 protein: CASSLSYRAQETQYF
clone size: NA
J gene: TRBJ2-5
D gene: NA
V gene: TRBV11-2

CDR3 DNA: TGTGCCAGCAGCCCAAACGCGGGACAGGGCCCCGATAGTACGTACTTC
CDR3 protein: CASSPNAGQGPDSTYF
clone size: NA
J gene: TRBJ2-7
D gene: TRBD1
V gene: TRBV7-2

CDR3 DNA: TGCGCCAGCAGCCTCCTGGGACTCAGTGAGACCCAGTACTTC
CDR3 protein: CASSLLGLSETQYF
clone size: NA
J gene: TRBJ2-5
D gene: NA
V gene: TRBV5-1

CDR3 DNA: TGTGCCAGCAGTTACGCCGGGACTAGCGGGAACGAGCAGTACTTC
CDR3 protein: CASSYAGTSGNEQYF
clone size: once
J gene: TRBJ2-7
D gene: TRBD2
V gene: TRBV6-5

CDR3 DNA: TGTGCCAGCTCACCTTTGCGGGATGAAAAACTGTTTTTT
CDR3 protein: CASSPLRDEKLFF
clone size: once
J gene: TRBJ1-4
D gene: NA
V gene: TRBV18

CDR3 DNA: TGTGCCAGCTCCCGGTCGGGGATGAACACTGAAGCTTTCTTT
CDR3 protein: CASSRSGMNTEAFF
clone size: NA
J gene: TRBJ1-1
D gene: NA
V gene: TRBV18

CDR3 DNA: TGTGCCAGCAGTGAAGCACGAGGGGCAGGGTCACCCCTCCACTTT
CDR3 protein: CASSEARGAGSPLHF
clone size: few
J gene: TRBJ1-6
D gene: NA
V gene: TRBV6-1

CDR3 DNA: TGTGCCAGCTCACCACAGTCAGGGCAGTACGAGCAGTACTTC
CDR3 protein: CASSPQSGQYEQYF
clone size: NA
J gene: TRBJ2-7
D gene: NA
V gene: TRBV18

CDR3 DNA: TGTGCCTGGAGTGTACAGGGAGGAGAGCAGTACTTC
CDR3 protein: CAWSVQGGEQYF
clone size: NA
J gene: TRBJ2-7
D gene: NA
V gene: TRBV30

CDR3 DNA: TGCGCCAGCAGCGCGGGTTTAGCGGGAGGGCCCTCGGATACGCAGTATTTT
CDR3 protein: CASSAGLAGGPSDTQYF
clone size: NA
J gene: TRBJ2-3
D gene: TRBD2
V gene: TRBV5-1

CDR3 DNA: TGTGCCAGTAGTGTACAGGGGGTAGGTGGCTACACCTTC
CDR3 protein: CASSVQGVGGYTF
clone size: NA
J gene: TRBJ1-2
D gene: TRBD1
V gene: TRBV19

CDR3 DNA: TGTGCCAGCAGTAAAGGGGGGACTAATTCACCCCTCCACTTT
CDR3 protein: CASSKGGTNSPLHF
clone size: NA
J gene: TRBJ1-6
D gene: NA
V gene: TRBV25-1

CDR3 DNA: TGTGCCAGCAGCCCGCGACTAGCAGAGACCCAGTACTTC
CDR3 protein: CASSPRLAETQYF
clone size: NA
J gene: TRBJ2-5
D gene: TRBD2
V gene: TRBV7-9

CDR3 DNA: TGTGCCAGCAGCGAGAAGAGCTCTGGAAACACCATATATTTT
CDR3 protein: CASSEKSSGNTIYF
clone size: NA
J gene: TRBJ1-3
D gene: NA
V gene: TRBV6-1

CDR3 DNA: TGTGCCTGCCGTGGGGACACTGAAGCTTTCTTT
CDR3 protein: CACRGDTEAFF
clone size: once
J gene: TRBJ1-1
D gene: NA
V gene: TRBV30

CDR3 DNA: TGTGCCACCAGCAGAGACAATCAGCCCCAGCATTTT
CDR3 protein: CATSRDNQPQHF
clone size: NA
J gene: TRBJ1-5
D gene: NA
V gene: TRBV15

CDR3 DNA: TGTGCCAGCACCCGGGGGGCCCCGGGCACCGGGGAGCTGTTTTTT
CDR3 protein: CASTRGAPGTGELFF
clone size: NA
J gene: TRBJ2-2
D gene: NA
V gene: TRBV6-1

CDR3 DNA: TGTGCCAGCAGTAGGACAGGGGCCAACACCGGGGAGCTGTTTTTT
CDR3 protein: CASSRTGANTGELFF
clone size: NA
J gene: TRBJ2-2
D gene: TRBD1
V gene: TRBV27

CDR3 DNA: TGTGCCAGCAGCTCAAAGCCGGGGAGCTCCTACGAGCAGTACTTC
CDR3 protein: CASSSKPGSSYEQYF
clone size: once
J gene: TRBJ2-7
D gene: NA
V gene: TRBV14

CDR3 DNA: TGCGCCAGCAAACAGATCGACAGGTTCCAAGAGACCCAGTACTTC
CDR3 protein: CASKQIDRFQETQYF
clone size: NA
J gene: TRBJ2-5
D gene: NA
V gene: TRBV5-1

CDR3 DNA: TGTGCCAGCAGCTTAGTGAGCAACGGGTACAATGAGCAGTTCTTC
CDR3 protein: CASSLVSNGYNEQFF
clone size: NA
J gene: TRBJ2-1
D gene: NA
V gene: TRBV11-3

CDR3 DNA: TGTGCCAGCAGTGAAGCAGGAGTTGAAGCTTTCTTT
CDR3 protein: CASSEAGVEAFF
clone size: NA
J gene: TRBJ1-1
D gene: NA
V gene: TRBV6-1

CDR3 DNA: TGTGCCAGCAGCCTCGGGACTCCCCCTACGCAGTATTTT
CDR3 protein: CASSLGTPPTQYF
clone size: NA
J gene: TRBJ2-3
D gene: NA
V gene: TRBV13

CDR3 DNA: TGTGCCAGCTCACCACGACTGGAAGAGACCCAGTACTTC
CDR3 protein: CASSPRLEETQYF
clone size: NA
J gene: TRBJ2-5
D gene: NA
V gene: TRBV18

CDR3 DNA: TGCGCCAGCAGCTGGACTAGCGGGACCTCCTACGAGCAGTACTTC
CDR3 protein: CASSWTSGTSYEQYF
clone size: NA
J gene: TRBJ2-7
D gene: TRBD2
V gene: TRBV5-1

CDR3 DNA: TGCGCCAGCAGCCAAGTCCTAGCGGGAGGACAGTTCTTC
CDR3 protein: CASSQVLAGGQFF
clone size: NA
J gene: TRBJ2-1
D gene: TRBD2
V gene: TRBV4-3

CDR3 DNA: TGCGCCAGCAGTTGGGAATTTGAGACCCAGTACTTC
CDR3 protein: CASSWEFETQYF
clone size: NA
J gene: TRBJ2-5
D gene: NA
V gene: TRBV5-1

CDR3 DNA: TGTGCCAGCAGCGTAGAGGTTGGGCTAGCGGGAGGCCGAAGCTCCTACAATGAGCAGTTCTTC
CDR3 protein: CASSVEVGLAGGRSSYNEQFF
clone size: NA
J gene: TRBJ2-1
D gene: TRBD2
V gene: TRBV9

CDR3 DNA: TGTGCCAGCCGCCCCCCCCTCCGGACAGATACGCAGTATTTT
CDR3 protein: CASRPPLRTDTQYF
clone size: NA
J gene: TRBJ2-3
D gene: NA
V gene: TRBV27

CDR3 DNA: TGTGCCAGCAGCTGGGACATTTCCGAGCAGTACTTC
CDR3 protein: CASSWDISEQYF
clone size: NA
J gene: TRBJ2-7
D gene: NA
V gene: TRBV5-8

CDR3 DNA: TGTGCCAGCATCCCTCCGGCGGGGAACACTGAAGCTTTCTTT
CDR3 protein: CASIPPAGNTEAFF
clone size: few
J gene: TRBJ1-1
D gene: NA
V gene: TRBV7-9

CDR3 DNA: TGTGCCAGCTCACGTACCATACAGGGTTCCACTGAAGCTTTCTTT
CDR3 protein: CASSRTIQGSTEAFF
clone size: NA
J gene: TRBJ1-1
D gene: NA
V gene: TRBV18

CDR3 DNA: TGTGCCATCGGGAACAATGAGCAGTTCTTC
CDR3 protein: CAIGNNEQFF
clone size: NA
J gene: TRBJ2-1
D gene: NA
V gene: TRBV19

CDR3 DNA: TGTGCCAGCAGCGGGTGGGAAGAGCAGTACTTC
CDR3 protein: CASSGWEEQYF
clone size: NA
J gene: TRBJ2-7
D gene: NA
V gene: TRBV28

CDR3 DNA: TGTGCCATCAGTGAGTCGATGGCGAGGTTGGGTGGCGGGGCTTTCTTT
CDR3 protein: CAISESMARLGGGAFF
clone size: once
J gene: TRBJ1-1
D gene: NA
V gene: TRBV10-3

CDR3 DNA: TGTGCCAGCAGCACCGGGACGGACACCGGGACTAGCGGGAGACGTTCTTACAATGAGCAGTTCTTC
CDR3 protein: CASSTGTDTGTSGRRSYNEQFF
clone size: NA
J gene: TRBJ2-1
D gene: TRBD2
V gene: TRBV9

CDR3 DNA: TGTGCCAGCAGTGAAGCCCACGGTCAGCCCCAGCATTTT
CDR3 protein: CASSEAHGQPQHF
clone size: NA
J gene: TRBJ1-5
D gene: NA
V gene: TRBV6-1

CDR3 DNA: TGTGCCAGCAGTTACCGACAGGTACGGGTTGAGGTGACTTTCTTT
CDR3 protein: CASSYRQVRVEVTFF
clone size: NA
J gene: TRBJ1-1
D gene: NA
V gene: TRBV6-5

CDR3 DNA: TGTGCCAGCAGTGCCACCGGGACCAAATATGGCTACACCTTC
CDR3 protein: CASSATGTKYGYTF
clone size: NA
J gene: TRBJ1-2
D gene: NA
V gene: TRBV28

CDR3 DNA: TGTGCCAGCTCACCAGCAAATACCCAAGAGACCCAGTACTTC
CDR3 protein: CASSPANTQETQYF
clone size: NA
J gene: TRBJ2-5
D gene: NA
V gene: TRBV18

CDR3 DNA: TGTGCCTGGAGGAAGGCTAGCTCTGGAAACACCATATATTTT
CDR3 protein: CAWRKASSGNTIYF
clone size: NA
J gene: TRBJ1-3
D gene: NA
V gene: TRBV30

CDR3 DNA: TGCGCCAGCAGCTCGGGACACCTGAACACTGAAGCTTTCTTT
CDR3 protein: CASSSGHLNTEAFF
clone size: NA
J gene: TRBJ1-1
D gene: NA
V gene: TRBV5-1

CDR3 DNA: TGTGCCAGTAGTAGCTTACAGCATCAGCCCCAGCATTTT
CDR3 protein: CASSSLQHQPQHF
clone size: NA
J gene: TRBJ1-5
D gene: NA
V gene: TRBV19

CDR3 DNA: TGTGCCAGCTCACCACCGGCTTCGGGTTCTTCCTACGAGCAGTACTTC
CDR3 protein: CASSPPASGSSYEQYF
clone size: once
J gene: TRBJ2-7
D gene: NA
V gene: TRBV18

CDR3 DNA: TGTGCCAGCAGCGAAGATTGGGGCAGGGGCGATGAGCAGTTCTTC
CDR3 protein: CASSEDWGRGDEQFF
clone size: NA
J gene: TRBJ2-1
D gene: NA
V gene: TRBV11-1

CDR3 DNA: TGTGCCACCTACCGAGGGGCGATGGGGAACACTGAAGCTTTCTTT
CDR3 protein: CATYRGAMGNTEAFF
clone size: NA
J gene: TRBJ1-1
D gene: NA
V gene: TRBV6-5

CDR3 DNA: TGTGCCAGCAGCCAAGCAACTAGCGGGGGGCTAAGCTCCTACGAGCAGTACTTC
CDR3 protein: CASSQATSGGLSSYEQYF
clone size: once
J gene: TRBJ2-7
D gene: TRBD2
V gene: TRBV4-2

CDR3 DNA: TGTGCCAGCAGCTTTCCCCCGGGGGTTACTAGGGGGGATACGCAGTATTTT
CDR3 protein: CASSFPPGVTRGDTQYF
clone size: NA
J gene: TRBJ2-3
D gene: NA
V gene: TRBV5-6

CDR3 DNA: TGCAGCGTTGTGTTTGCTAGCAATCAGCCCCAGCATTTT
CDR3 protein: CSVVFASNQPQHF
clone size: NA
J gene: TRBJ1-5
D gene: NA
V gene: TRBV29-1

CDR3 DNA: TGTGCCAGCAGCCCCGATGGAGGGGCTAATGAAAAACTGTTTTTT
CDR3 protein: CASSPDGGANEKLFF
clone size: NA
J gene: TRBJ1-4
D gene: NA
V gene: TRBV7-9

CDR3 DNA: TGTGCCAGCAGAGGGCAGATCGGAGGAATCGGCTACACCTTC
CDR3 protein: CASRGQIGGIGYTF
clone size: NA
J gene: TRBJ1-2
D gene: NA
V gene: TRBV27

CDR3 DNA: TGTGCCACCGGGTCGCCCAGGGGGGATTACGAGCAGTACTTC
CDR3 protein: CATGSPRGDYEQYF
clone size: NA
J gene: TRBJ2-7
D gene: NA
V gene: TRBV10-3

CDR3 DNA: TGCGCCAGCAGCTTGGGACAATACAATGAGCAGTTCTTC
CDR3 protein: CASSLGQYNEQFF
clone size: few
J gene: TRBJ2-1
D gene: NA
V gene: TRBV5-1

CDR3 DNA: TGTGCCAGCACCCCCCCGTGGGGTCCTTCCTACGAGCAGTACTTC
CDR3 protein: CASTPPWGPSYEQYF
clone size: once
J gene: TRBJ2-7
D gene: NA
V gene: TRBV11-2